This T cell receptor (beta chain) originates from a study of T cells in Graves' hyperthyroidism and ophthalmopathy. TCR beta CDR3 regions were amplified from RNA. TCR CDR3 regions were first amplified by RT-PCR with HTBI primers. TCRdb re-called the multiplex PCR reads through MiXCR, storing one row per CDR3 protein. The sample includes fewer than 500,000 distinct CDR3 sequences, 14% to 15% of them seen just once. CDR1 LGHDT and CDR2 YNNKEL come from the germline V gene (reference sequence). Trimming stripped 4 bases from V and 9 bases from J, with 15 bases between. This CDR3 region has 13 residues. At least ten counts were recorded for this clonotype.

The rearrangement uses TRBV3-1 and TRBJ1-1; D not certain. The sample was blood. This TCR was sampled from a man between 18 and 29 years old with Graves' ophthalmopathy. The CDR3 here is CASSPTLTGQAFF. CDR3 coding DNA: TGTGCCAGCAGCCCAACTTTAACCGGGCAAGCTTTCTTT.